The source of this TCR beta chain is a study of shared T cell receptors in the human thymus. V trimming: 4 bases; J trimming: 7 bases; junction bases outside the gene matches: 21. Germline V gives CDR1 SEHNR, CDR2 FQNEAQ (reference sequence). This CDR3 has 18 residues. This clone was recorded only once. The repertoire was sequenced with immunoSEQ multiplex PCR; TCRdb's copy has only in-frame clones and lacks some. The sample consists of about 610,000 clones, roughly 90% of them appearing once. This sample was shared with a second study, whose subject was human thymus T cells. That paper notes: Healthy Finnish infants undergoing corrective surgery for congenital heart defects were used as donors. In corrective heart surgery, resections were taken, and these provided the thymus tissue. V and J gene usage appeared biased in thymic and blood repertoires. Highly overlapping thymic repertoires in unrelated individuals were reported by related research.

Sequencing used thymocytes. The receptor comes from a boy less than two years old with a congenital heart defect. This chain uses TRBV7-9 with TRBJ2-7; 8 bases line up with TRBD2. The CDR3 DNA follows: TGTGCCAGCAGCTCCGGGGGGGCAGCGCGGCCTCTGCGCTCAGAGCAGTACTTC. It yields the protein CASSSGGAARPLRSEQYF. Drawing the rest from reference TRBV7-9 and TRBJ2-7, the complete variable domain is DTGVSQNPRHKITKRGQNVTFRCDPISEHNRLYWYRQTLGQGPEFLTYFQNEAQLEKSRLLSDRFSAERPKGSFSTLEIQRTEQGDSAMYLCASSSGGAARPLRSEQYFGPGTRLTVT.